The sequence of this TCR beta chain was determined in a study of blood T cell repertoires in COVID-19. Study background: Acute and convalescent COVID-19 specimens originated in the United States, Italy and Spain. The cDNA or gDNA used as material had been derived from T cells, B-cell-depleted T cells, or PBMCs.

In the original processing: Amplified reference gene primers provided the basis for estimating nucleated cell counts. Assay: immunoSEQ multiplex PCR; the TCRdb copy retains only in-frame clones and omits some. V, J and clone size were drawn from that table, and D and trimming were deduced from the DNA. The sample carries about 280,000 clones, 86% recorded once. This clone was recorded only once. Germline CDR1 is SGHVS and CDR2 is FQNEAQ. This CDR3 has 16 residues. With 3 bases clipped from V and 0 bases from J, the junction kept 4 bases outside the gene matches. The chain uses TRBV7-8 and TRBJ2-2, with 7 bases that match TRBD2. Input material: peripheral blood. This receptor was obtained from a woman in her twenties or thirties with active or convalescent COVID-19. Here the CDR3 reads CASSFGGFTNTGELFF. Here the CDR3 DNA reads TGTGCCAGCAGCTTCGGGGGGTTTACGAACACCGGGGAGCTGTTTTTT.